The rows below give T cell receptor beta chains drawn from one sample of a study of cytomegalovirus exposure and HLA in healthy donors. TCRdb keeps only in-frame clones here, not all; method: immunoSEQ multiplex PCR. In the table there are about 200,000 clones, around 75% of which are singletons. The sample comprised PBMCs. The receptors stem from a male donor in good health and CMV-seropositive. The CDR3 runs from the conserved cysteine through the conserved F or W. A D gene is named only where the DNA matches it firmly. The size field is filled for only some rows; it gives once, few, many or a size class.

clone size	D gene	V gene	J gene	CDR3 DNA	CDR3 protein
NA	NA	TRBV5-1	TRBJ1-4	TGCGCCAGCAGCCCCCCCTGGGAGAATGAAAAACTGTTTTTT	CASSPPWENEKLFF
NA	NA	TRBV11-2	TRBJ2-4	TGTGCCAGCAGCTTCGGACAGACGGGGAACATTCAGTACTTC	CASSFGQTGNIQYF
once	NA	TRBV6-5	TRBJ2-7	TGCGCCAGCAGGGGGGGTCGGCCAACCTACGAGCAGTACTTC	CASRGGRPTYEQYF
once	NA	TRBV19	TRBJ2-6	TGTGCCAGTAGTATAGTGGGGGCCGGGGCCAACGTCCTGACTTTC	CASSIVGAGANVLTF
NA	TRBD2	TRBV18	TRBJ2-5	TGTGCCAGCTCACCCTTGGGACTAGCGGGAAAAGAGACCCAGTACTTC	CASSPLGLAGKETQYF
NA	TRBD1	TRBV6-1	TRBJ1-3	TGTGCCAGCAGTGAAGCTTGGACAGGAGGCACCATATATTTT	CASSEAWTGGTIYF
NA	TRBD2	TRBV7-9	TRBJ2-7	TGTGCCAGCAGCTTTAGCCCAGGACTAGCGGGAGACGAGCAGTACTTC	CASSFSPGLAGDEQYF
NA	NA	TRBV5-1	TRBJ1-4	TGCGCCAGCAGCTTGGAACAGGGAACCACTAATGAAAAACTGTTTTTT	CASSLEQGTTNEKLFF
NA	NA	TRBV27	TRBJ2-5	TGTGCCAGCAGTTCTTCCCGACTAGTGGAGACCCAGTACTTC	CASSSSRLVETQYF
NA	NA	TRBV28	TRBJ2-3	TGTGCCAGCAGGCAGGGGCAAGATACGCAGTATTTT	CASRQGQDTQYF
NA	NA	TRBV13	TRBJ2-7	TGTGCCAGCAGCTTAGCGGGGCAGGGGGAGGACGAGCAGTACTTC	CASSLAGQGEDEQYF
NA	TRBD2	TRBV6-5	TRBJ2-7	TGTGCCAGCAGTTCCCCCCATCAACCGGGAGGCCTGGGGCAGTACTTC	CASSSPHQPGGLGQYF
once	NA	TRBV7-2	TRBJ1-1	TGTGCCAGCAGCTTAGAGCGCAGGGGAAGTGAAGCTTTCTTT	CASSLERRGSEAFF
NA	NA	TRBV19	TRBJ2-7	TGTGCCAGTTCCAGGGGGGAGAGCTCCTACGAGCAGTACTTC	CASSRGESSYEQYF
NA	NA	TRBV5-4	TRBJ1-5	TGTGCCAGCAGCTTGTCCGGTAGTCAGCCCCAGCATTTT	CASSLSGSQPQHF
NA	TRBD2	TRBV19	TRBJ2-7	TGTGCCAGTAGCTCAACTCCGGGACTAGGAATCTACGAGCAGTACTTC	CASSSTPGLGIYEQYF
NA	NA	TRBV4-1	TRBJ2-7	TGCGCCAGCAGCCAAGAGGGGGGAGGGCAGTACTTC	CASSQEGGGQYF
NA	NA	TRBV30	TRBJ1-2	TGTGCCTGGAGTAAGCGGGGCAGCCCCTATGGCTACACCTTC	CAWSKRGSPYGYTF
NA	NA	TRBV7-8	TRBJ1-5	TGTGCCAGCAGCTTAGCGGCCAGTAATCAGCCCCAGCATTTT	CASSLAASNQPQHF
NA	NA	TRBV9	TRBJ2-2	TGTGCCAGCAGCGTGACAGTTACCGGGGAGCTGTTTTTT	CASSVTVTGELFF
NA	TRBD2	TRBV7-2	TRBJ2-1	TGTGCCAGCAGCCGGGGACTAGCGGTCTCCTACAATGAGCAGTTCTTC	CASSRGLAVSYNEQFF
NA	TRBD1	TRBV19	TRBJ2-7	TGTGCCAGTAGTATACTTACCTCGACAGGGGGCAACTACGAGCAGTACTTC	CASSILTSTGGNYEQYF
NA	TRBD1	TRBV6-1	TRBJ1-6	TGTGCCAGTAGGGTACCGGGACAGAATAATTCACCCCTCCACTTT	CASRVPGQNNSPLHF
NA	TRBD2	TRBV5-1	TRBJ2-2	TGCGCCAGCAGCCCGACTAGCGGGAGGAACACCGGGGAGCTGTTTTTT	CASSPTSGRNTGELFF
few	NA	TRBV5-1	TRBJ1-5	TGCGCCAGCAGCCCCCTTACGGGTAGCAATCAGCCCCAGCATTTT	CASSPLTGSNQPQHF
NA	TRBD1	TRBV7-2	TRBJ1-5	TGTGCCAGCAGCGTGGGACAGCTAAGACAGCCCCAGCATTTT	CASSVGQLRQPQHF
NA	NA	TRBV18	TRBJ2-5	TGTGCCAGCTCACCATACGGGGGCCAAGAGACCCAGTACTTC	CASSPYGGQETQYF
few	NA	TRBV9	TRBJ2-5	TGTGCCAGCAGCCCTACGCTGTGGGAGACCCAGTACTTC	CASSPTLWETQYF
once	NA	TRBV18	TRBJ1-1	TGTGCCAGCTCCCCTAGTTCACAGGTTAACACTGAAGCTTTCTTT	CASSPSSQVNTEAFF
NA	NA	TRBV5-1	TRBJ2-6	TGCGCCAGCACTCGGGGCTCTGGGGCCAACGTCCTGACTTTC	CASTRGSGANVLTF
NA	NA	TRBV18	TRBJ2-1	TGTGCCAGCTCACCACCACAATCCAATGAGCAGTTCTTC	CASSPPQSNEQFF
few	TRBD2	TRBV12-5	TRBJ2-1	TGTGCTAGTGGGCTTGATTTAGGACTAGCGGGGGGGCCTAGTGAGCAGTTCTTC	CASGLDLGLAGGPSEQFF
once	TRBD1	TRBV5-1	TRBJ2-1	TGCGCCAGCAGCGGGGACAGGGGCTACAATGAGCAGTTCTTC	CASSGDRGYNEQFF
few	TRBD1	TRBV28	TRBJ1-1	TGTGCCAGCAGTAACATCCGGGACAGGGCTGAAGCTTTCTTT	CASSNIRDRAEAFF
NA	NA	TRBV5-6	TRBJ2-7	TGTGCCAGCAGCCTGAGGTTCCGACCGTTCGAGCAGTACTTC	CASSLRFRPFEQYF
NA	NA	TRBV18	TRBJ1-1	TGTGCCAGCTCAAGCTTGGACAGAAACACTGAAGCTTTCTTT	CASSSLDRNTEAFF
NA	NA	TRBV18	TRBJ1-5	TGTGCCAGCTCACTCGCCGTTGGCCGGGTTGATCAGCCCCAGCATTTT	CASSLAVGRVDQPQHF
few	NA	TRBV6-6	TRBJ1-1	TGTGCCAGCAGTTTCGAGAAGAACACTGAAGCTTTCTTT	CASSFEKNTEAFF
NA	TRBD1	TRBV7-9	TRBJ2-7	TGTGCCAGCAGCTCGGACAGGGGGCGCTTATACGAGCAGTACTTC	CASSSDRGRLYEQYF
once	NA	TRBV5-6	TRBJ2-1	TGTGCCAGCAGCTCGCCAAGCGAACATTCCTACAATGAGCAGTTCTTC	CASSSPSEHSYNEQFF
NA	NA	TRBV21-1	TRBJ1-3	TGTGCCAGCAGCCCCCTGGGACAGGGGCCTGGAAACACCATATATTTT	CASSPLGQGPGNTIYF
NA	TRBD1	TRBV28	TRBJ1-1	TGTGCCAGCAGGAAACAGGGGTCTGAAGCTTTCTTT	CASRKQGSEAFF
NA	NA	TRBV27	TRBJ2-7	TGTGCCAGCAGTCCCGGGGGTCCGCCTAATTACGAGCAGTACTTC	CASSPGGPPNYEQYF